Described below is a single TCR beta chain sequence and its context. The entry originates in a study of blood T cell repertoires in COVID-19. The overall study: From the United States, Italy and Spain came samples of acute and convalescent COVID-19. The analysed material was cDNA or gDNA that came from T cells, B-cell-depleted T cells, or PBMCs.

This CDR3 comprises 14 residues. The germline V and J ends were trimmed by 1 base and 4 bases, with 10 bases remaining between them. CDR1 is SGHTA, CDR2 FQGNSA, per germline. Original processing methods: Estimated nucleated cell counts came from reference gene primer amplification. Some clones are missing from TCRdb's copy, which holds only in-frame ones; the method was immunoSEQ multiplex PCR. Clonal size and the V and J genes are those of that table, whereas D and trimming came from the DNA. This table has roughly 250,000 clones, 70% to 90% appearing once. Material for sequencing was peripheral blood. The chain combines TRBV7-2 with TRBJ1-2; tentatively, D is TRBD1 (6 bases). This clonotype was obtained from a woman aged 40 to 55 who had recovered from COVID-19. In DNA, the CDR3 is TGTGCCAGCAGCTTAGAGGGACAAAGCTATGGCTACACCTTC. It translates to CASSLEGQSYGYTF. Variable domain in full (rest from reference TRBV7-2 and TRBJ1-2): GAGVSQSPSNKVTEKGKDVELRCDPISGHTALYWYRQSLGQGLEFLIYFQGNSAPDKSGLPSDRFSAERTGGSVSTLTIQRTQQEDSAVYLCASSLEGQSYGYTFGSGTRLTVV.